This TCR beta chain was captured in a study of blood T cell repertoires in COVID-19. The CDR3 consists of 13 residues. Trimming removed 1 base from V and 7 bases from J, with 10 bases in between. The repertoire was sequenced with immunoSEQ multiplex PCR; TCRdb's copy has only in-frame clones and lacks some. The sample records about 54,000 clones, 90% being singletons. V usage is TRBV12-3 or TRBV12-4 and J usage is TRBJ1-1, with D unresolved. Source material: peripheral blood. This sequence was found in a middle-aged woman with active COVID-19. The CDR3 DNA is TGTGCCAGCAGTTTAGGGCCAGGTTATGAAGCTTTCTTT. This gives the protein CASSLGPGYEAFF.